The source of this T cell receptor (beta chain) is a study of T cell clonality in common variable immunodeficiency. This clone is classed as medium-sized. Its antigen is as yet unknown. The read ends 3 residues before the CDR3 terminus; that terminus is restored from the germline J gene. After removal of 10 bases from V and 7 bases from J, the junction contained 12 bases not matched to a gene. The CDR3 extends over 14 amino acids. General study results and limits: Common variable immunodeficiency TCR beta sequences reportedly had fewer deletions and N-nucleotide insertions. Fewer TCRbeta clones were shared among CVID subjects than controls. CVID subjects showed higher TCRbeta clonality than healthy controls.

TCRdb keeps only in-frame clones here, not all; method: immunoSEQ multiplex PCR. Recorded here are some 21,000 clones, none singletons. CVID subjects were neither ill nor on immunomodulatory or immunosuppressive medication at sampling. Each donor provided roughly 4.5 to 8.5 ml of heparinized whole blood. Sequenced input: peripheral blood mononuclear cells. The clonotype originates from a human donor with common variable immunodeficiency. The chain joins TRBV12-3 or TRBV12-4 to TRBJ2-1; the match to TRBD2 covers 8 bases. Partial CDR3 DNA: TGTGCCACCAATACTGCCGGGACTAGTAATGAG. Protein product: CATNTAGTSNE. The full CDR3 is CATNTAGTSNEQFF.